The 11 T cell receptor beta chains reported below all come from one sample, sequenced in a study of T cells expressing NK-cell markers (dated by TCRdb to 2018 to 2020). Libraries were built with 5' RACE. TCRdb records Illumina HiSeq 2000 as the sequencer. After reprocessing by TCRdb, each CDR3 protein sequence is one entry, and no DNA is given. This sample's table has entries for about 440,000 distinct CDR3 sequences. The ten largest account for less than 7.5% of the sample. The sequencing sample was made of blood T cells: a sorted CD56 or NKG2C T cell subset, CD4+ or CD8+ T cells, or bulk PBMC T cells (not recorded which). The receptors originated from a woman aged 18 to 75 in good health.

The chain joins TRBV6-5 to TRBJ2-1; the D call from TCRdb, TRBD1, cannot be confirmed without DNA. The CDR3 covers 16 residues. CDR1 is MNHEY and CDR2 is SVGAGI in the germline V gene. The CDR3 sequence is CASSYRGTLSKNEQFF.

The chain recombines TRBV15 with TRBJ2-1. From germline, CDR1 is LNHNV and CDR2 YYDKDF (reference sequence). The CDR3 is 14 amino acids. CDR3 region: CATSRGSAFDEQFF.

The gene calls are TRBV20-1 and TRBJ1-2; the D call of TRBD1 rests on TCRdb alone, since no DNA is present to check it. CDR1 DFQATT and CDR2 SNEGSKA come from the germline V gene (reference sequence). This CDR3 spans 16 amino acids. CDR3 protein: CSARAIDRGDDYGYTF.

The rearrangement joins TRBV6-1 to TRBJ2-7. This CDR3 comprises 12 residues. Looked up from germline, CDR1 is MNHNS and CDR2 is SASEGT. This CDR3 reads CASKDLSYEQYF.

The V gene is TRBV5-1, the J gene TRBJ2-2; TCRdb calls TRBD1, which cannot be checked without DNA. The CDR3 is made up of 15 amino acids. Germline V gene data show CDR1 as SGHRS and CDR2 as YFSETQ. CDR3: CASSLEGPSTGELFF.

Here the CDR3 reads CASSPGLAGGPHEQYF. The V and J genes are TRBV9 and TRBJ2-7; TCRdb outputs TRBD2, but without DNA this stays unchecked. There are 16 residues in the CDR3. Germline V gives CDR1 SGDLS, CDR2 YYNGEE.

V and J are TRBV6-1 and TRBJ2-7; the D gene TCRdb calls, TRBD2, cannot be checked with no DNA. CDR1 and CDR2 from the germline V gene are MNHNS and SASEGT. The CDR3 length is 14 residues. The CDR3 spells CASRTSGTSYEQYF.

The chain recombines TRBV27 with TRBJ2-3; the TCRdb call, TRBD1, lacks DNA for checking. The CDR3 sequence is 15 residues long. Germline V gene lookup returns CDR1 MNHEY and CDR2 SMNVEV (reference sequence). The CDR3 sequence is CASSSPVSGTDTQYF.

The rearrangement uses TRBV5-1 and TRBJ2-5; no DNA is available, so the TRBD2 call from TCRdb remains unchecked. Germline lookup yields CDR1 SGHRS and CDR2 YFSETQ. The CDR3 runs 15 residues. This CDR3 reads CASSLVTSGRETQYF.

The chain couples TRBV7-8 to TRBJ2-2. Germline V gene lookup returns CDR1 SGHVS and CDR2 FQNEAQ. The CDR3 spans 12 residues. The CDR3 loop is CASSTSTGELFF.

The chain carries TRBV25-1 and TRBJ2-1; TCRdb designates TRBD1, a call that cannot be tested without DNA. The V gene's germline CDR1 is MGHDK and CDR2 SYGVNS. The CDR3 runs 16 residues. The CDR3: CASMGRTGRSYNEQFF.